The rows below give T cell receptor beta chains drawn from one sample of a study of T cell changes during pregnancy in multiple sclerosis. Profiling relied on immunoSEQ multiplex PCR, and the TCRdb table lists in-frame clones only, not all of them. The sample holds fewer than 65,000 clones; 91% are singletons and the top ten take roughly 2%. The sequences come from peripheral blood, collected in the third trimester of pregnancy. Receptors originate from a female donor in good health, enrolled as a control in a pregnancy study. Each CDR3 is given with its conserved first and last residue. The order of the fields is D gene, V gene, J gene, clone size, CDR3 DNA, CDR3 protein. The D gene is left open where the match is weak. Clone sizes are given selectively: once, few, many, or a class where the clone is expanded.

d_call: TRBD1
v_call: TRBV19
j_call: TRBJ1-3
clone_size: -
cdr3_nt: TGTGCCAGTAGTTTCAGGGGGCCTGGAAACACCATATATTTT
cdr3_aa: CASSFRGPGNTIYF

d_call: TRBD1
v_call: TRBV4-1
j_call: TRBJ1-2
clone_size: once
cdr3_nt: TGCGCCAGCAGCCAAGAACGGGGAGACAGGGGGTCCTATGGCTACACCTTC
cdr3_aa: CASSQERGDRGSYGYTF

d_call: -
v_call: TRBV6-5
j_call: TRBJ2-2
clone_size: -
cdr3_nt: TGTGCCAGCAGTTACTCGATAGGGGCCGGGGAGCTGTTTTTT
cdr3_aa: CASSYSIGAGELFF

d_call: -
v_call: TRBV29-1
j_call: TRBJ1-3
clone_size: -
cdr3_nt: TGCAGCGCCAGAGGTTACCCTGGAAACACCATATATTTT
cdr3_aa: CSARGYPGNTIYF

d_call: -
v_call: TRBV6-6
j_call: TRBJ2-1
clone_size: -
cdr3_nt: TGTGCCAGCAGTTCTCAGCCGGGGAAAGAGCAGTTCTTC
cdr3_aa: CASSSQPGKEQFF

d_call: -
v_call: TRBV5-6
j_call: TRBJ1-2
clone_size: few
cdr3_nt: TGTGCCAGCAGCTTGGTCGCGATTTCAGGCTACACCTTC
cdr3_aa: CASSLVAISGYTF

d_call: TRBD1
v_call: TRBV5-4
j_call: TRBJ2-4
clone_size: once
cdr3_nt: TGTGCCAGCAGCTTAGTAAAGGGGGCGAACCTAGCCAAAAACATTCAGTACTTC
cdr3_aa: CASSLVKGANLAKNIQYF

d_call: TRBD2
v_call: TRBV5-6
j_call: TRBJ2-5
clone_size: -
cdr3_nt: TGTGCCAGCAGCTTAGAGACTAGCGGGAACGGGGAGACCCAGTACTTC
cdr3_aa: CASSLETSGNGETQYF

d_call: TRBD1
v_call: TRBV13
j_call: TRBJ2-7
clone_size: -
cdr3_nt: TGTGCCAGCAGCTCCACAGGGGGCGCTTCCTACGAGCAGTACTTC
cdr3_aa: CASSSTGGASYEQYF

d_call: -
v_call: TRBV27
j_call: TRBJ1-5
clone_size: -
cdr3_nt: TGTGCCAGCAGAGACAGTTATAGCAATCAGCCCCAGCATTTT
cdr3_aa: CASRDSYSNQPQHF

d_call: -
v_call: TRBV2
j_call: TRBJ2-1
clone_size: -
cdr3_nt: TGTGCCAGCAGTCGACTTCCGGGAACATCAGGAGATGAGCAGTTCTTC
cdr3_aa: CASSRLPGTSGDEQFF

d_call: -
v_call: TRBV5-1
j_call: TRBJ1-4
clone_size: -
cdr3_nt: TGCGCCAGCAGCCCTCCCTCCGAAAAACTGTTTTTT
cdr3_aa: CASSPPSEKLFF

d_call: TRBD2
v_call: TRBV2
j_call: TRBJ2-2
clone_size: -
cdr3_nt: TGTGCCAGCACTAGCGGGAGAACCGGGGAGCTGTTTTTT
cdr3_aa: CASTSGRTGELFF

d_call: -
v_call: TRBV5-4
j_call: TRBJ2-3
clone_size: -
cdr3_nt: TGTGCCAGCAGCTTTGGCGGAACTAGCACAGATACGCAGTATTTT
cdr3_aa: CASSFGGTSTDTQYF

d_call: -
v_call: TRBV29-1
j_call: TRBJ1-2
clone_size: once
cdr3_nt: TGCAGCGTTGGTGAACAGGTTTTTGGCTATGGCTACACCTTC
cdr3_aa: CSVGEQVFGYGYTF

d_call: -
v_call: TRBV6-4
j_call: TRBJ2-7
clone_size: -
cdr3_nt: TGTGCCAGCAGTGACAGTGAGGGAGGAGAGCAGTACTTC
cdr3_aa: CASSDSEGGEQYF

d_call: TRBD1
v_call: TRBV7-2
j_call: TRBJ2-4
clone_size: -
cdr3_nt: TGTGCCAGCAGCCCCAGACAGGGAAGAAACATTCAGTACTTC
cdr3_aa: CASSPRQGRNIQYF